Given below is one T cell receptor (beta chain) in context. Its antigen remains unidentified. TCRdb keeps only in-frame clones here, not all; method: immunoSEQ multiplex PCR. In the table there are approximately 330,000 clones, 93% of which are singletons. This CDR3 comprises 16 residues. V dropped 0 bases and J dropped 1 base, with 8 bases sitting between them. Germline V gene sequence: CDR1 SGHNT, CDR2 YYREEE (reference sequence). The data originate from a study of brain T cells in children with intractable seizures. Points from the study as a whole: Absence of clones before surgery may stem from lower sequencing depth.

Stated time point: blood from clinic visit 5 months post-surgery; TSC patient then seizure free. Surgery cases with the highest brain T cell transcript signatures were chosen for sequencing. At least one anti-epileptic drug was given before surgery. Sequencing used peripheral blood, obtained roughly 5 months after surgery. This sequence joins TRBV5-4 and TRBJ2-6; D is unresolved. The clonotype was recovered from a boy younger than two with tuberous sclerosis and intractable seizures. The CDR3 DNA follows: TGTGCCAGCAGCTTGGGGATGACATCTGGGGCCAACGTCCTGACTTTC. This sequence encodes CASSLGMTSGANVLTF.